The 16 T cell receptor beta chains below come from one sample, sequenced in a study of T cell responses to AZD1222 COVID-19 vaccine. The protocol was immunoSEQ multiplex PCR, while the TCRdb copy is restricted to in-frame clones and leaves out a portion. This table has around 85,000 clones, 90% appearing once. This specimen consisted of peripheral blood, obtained 28 days after the second AZD1222 dose. Receptor source: an adult who received the AZD1222 COVID-19 vaccine.

CDR3 sequence: CASSLAPTATNEKLFF. The CDR3 nucleotides read TGTGCCAGCAGCTTGGCTCCGACGGCAACTAATGAAAAACTGTTTTTT. The V call is TRBV5-5, the J call TRBJ1-4; D is unclear. This CDR3 comprises 16 residues. Trimming took 0 bases from V and 0 from J, leaving 9 bases between them. Germline V lookup: CDR1 SGHKS, CDR2 YYEKEE (reference sequence).

V is TRBV28 and J is TRBJ2-7, with 11 bases lining up with TRBD1. CDR1 is MDHEN, CDR2 SYDVKM, per germline. With 3 bases clipped from V and 7 bases from J, the junction kept 2 bases outside the gene matches. The CDR3 extends over 13 amino acids. CDR3 nucleotide sequence: TGTGCCAGCAGTTTCGGGACAGGGGGGGAGCAGTACTTC. This codes for CASSFGTGGEQYF.

The CDR3 bases are TGCGCCAGCAGCCAGGCCAGGGATTCACCCCTCCACTTT. It is translated as CASSQARDSPLHF. The V gene is TRBV4-3, the J gene TRBJ1-6; TRBD1 is a possible D gene (5 bases). Germline CDR1 LGHNA, CDR2 YSLEER. V was shortened by 3 bases and J by 8 bases, with 8 bases between the two germline ends. This CDR3 is 13 amino acids long.

This clone was seen a few times. This rearrangement joins TRBV6-5 to TRBJ1-1, with TRBD1 matching over 7 bases. The CDR3 sequence is 15 residues long. The germline V gene has CDR1 MNHEY and CDR2 SVGAGI. V lost 2 bases to trimming and J lost 0 bases; unmatched junction nucleotides: 3. CDR3 region: CASSYRGLMNTEAFF. CDR3 nucleotide sequence: TGTGCCAGCAGTTACAGGGGGCTCATGAACACTGAAGCTTTCTTT.

This chain links TRBV20-1 with TRBJ2-7; D is undetermined. Trimming removed 5 bases from V and 3 bases from J, with 5 bases in between. Germline CDR1 DFQATT, CDR2 SNEGSKA (reference sequence). This CDR3 has 10 residues. In DNA, the CDR3 is TGCAGTGCTGCCGACTACGAGCAGTACTTC. Translating it yields CSAADYEQYF.

The chain has TRBV5-4 and TRBJ2-7, with a tentative D call TRBD2 (7 bases). Trimming stripped 4 bases from V and 3 bases from J, with 17 bases between. Germline CDR1 reads SGHNT; CDR2 reads YYREEE (reference sequence). The CDR3 sequence is 15 residues long. Written as DNA, the CDR3 is TGTGCCAGCAGCCGGGATGCGGGGGCCTACTACGAGCAGTACTTC. Its protein is CASSRDAGAYYEQYF.

The rearrangement links TRBV18 to TRBJ2-7; weak D call: TRBD2 (5 bases). The CDR3 is 13 amino acids. The germline V gene encodes CDR1 KGHSH and CDR2 LQKENI. Between the trimmed V and J ends, which lost 2 bases and 6 bases, there was a span of 11 bases. This CDR3 reads CASSPRGWAEQYF. CDR3 DNA: TGTGCCAGCTCACCAAGAGGGTGGGCCGAGCAGTACTTC.

This chain uses TRBV9 with TRBJ1-2; D remains unclear. V was clipped by 4 bases and J by 6 bases, with 16 bases between them. This CDR3 spans 14 amino acids. Germline CDR1 reads SGDLS; CDR2 reads YYNGEE. The CDR3 region has the DNA TGTGCCAGCAGCACCCGGAGCGCCGACGATGGCTACACCTTC. This codes for CASSTRSADDGYTF.

In this sample, this clone turned up a few times. CDR3 amino acids: CASSFGNSPLHF. Here the CDR3 DNA reads TGTGCCAGCAGTTTCGGTAATTCACCCCTCCACTTT. The gene calls are TRBV12-3 or TRBV12-4 and TRBJ1-6; no definite D call. The V end was cut by 3 bases, the J end by 6 bases, with 3 bases between. This CDR3 region has 12 residues.

This chain connects TRBV28 to TRBJ1-2; 8 positions agree with TRBD1. Germline trimming cut 4 bases from V and 2 bases from J; bases unmatched to any gene: 9. This CDR3 has 16 amino acids. CDR1 MDHEN and CDR2 SYDVKM come from the germline V gene. The CDR3 coding sequence is TGTGCCAGCAGTTCCGCCGGGACAGGTTCGAACTATGGCTACACCTTC. Protein: CASSSAGTGSNYGYTF.

The rearrangement joins TRBV4-2 to TRBJ2-3; unclear D gene. The ends were cut back, 7 bases at V and 2 bases at J, with 22 bases in the middle. CDR3 length: 17 residues. Per the germline V gene, CDR1 is LGHNA and CDR2 is YNFKEQ. CDR3 sequence (DNA): TGTGCCAGCACCCGCAGCGAAACCCAGGCCAACACAGATACGCAGTATTTT. Its protein is CASTRSETQANTDTQYF.

This chain links TRBV5-1 with TRBJ2-7, with TRBD1 matching over 9 bases. The CDR3 totals 16 residues. The V gene's germline CDR1 is SGHRS and CDR2 YFSETQ. V lost 4 bases, J lost 3 bases, and 11 bases stayed unmatched. The CDR3 DNA follows: TGCGCCAGCAGCAGGCCCCGGGACAGGGTTGACTACGAGCAGTACTTC. Protein product: CASSRPRDRVDYEQYF.

This chain links TRBV2 with TRBJ2-5; 12 nucleotides agree with TRBD2. The ends lost 7 bases at V and 3 bases at J; junction bases unmatched: 6. The CDR3 has 15 amino acids. Looked up from germline, CDR1 is SNHLY and CDR2 is FYNNEI. The CDR3 DNA sequence: TGTGCCAGCAAACCACTAGCGGGGGGCAAAGAGACCCAGTACTTC. It encodes CASKPLAGGKETQYF.

The chain links TRBV21-1 to TRBJ2-7. TRBV21-1 has pseudogene status. This CDR3 is 13 amino acids long. The DNA of the CDR3 is TGTGCCAGCAGCAAAGTAAACCTTTACGAGCAGTACTTC. Its protein product is CASSKVNLYEQYF.

The chain couples TRBV28 to TRBJ2-5; D may be TRBD2 (7 bases). Germline assignment: CDR1 MDHEN and CDR2 SYDVKM. The CDR3 covers 16 residues. The ends were cut back, 2 bases at V and 5 bases at J, with 18 bases in the middle. Written as DNA, the CDR3 is TGTGCCAGCAGTTTAGGCAGGGAAGGGGGGGAGGAGACCCAGTACTTC. Translation gives CASSLGREGGEETQYF. Drawing the rest from reference TRBV28 and TRBJ2-5, the complete variable domain is DVKVTQSSRYLVKRTGEKVFLECVQDMDHENMFWYRQDPGLGLRLIYFSYDVKMKEKGDIPEGYSVSREKKERFSLILESASTNQTSMYLCASSLGREGGEETQYFGPGTRLLVL.

The rearrangement links TRBV19 to TRBJ1-5, with 10 nucleotides matching TRBD1. The trim removed 6 bases at V and 5 bases at J, leaving 4 bases unmatched. The CDR3 is made up of 14 amino acids. Germline values: CDR1 LNHDA, CDR2 SQIVND (reference sequence). CDR3 nucleotides: TGTGCCAGTAGCCAGACAGGGGGCCATCAGCCCCAGCATTTT. Residues: CASSQTGGHQPQHF.